This T cell receptor (beta chain) was identified in a study of T cell repertoires in cytomegalovirus infection. Whole-study context: HLA-C-restricted CMV epitopes, recently identified, and well-studied HLA-B-restricted ones were used by the study. Through public TCR beta signatures, both CMV infection and matching HLA type were indicated.

As regards this clonotype: The antigen is unknown.

The CDR3 spans 13 residues. V lost 1 base, J lost 8 bases, and 11 bases lay in between. Per germline, CDR1 SGHVS and CDR2 FNYEAQ. Study findings and constraints: The ex vivo response was dominated by HLA-C-restricted CMV-specific TCR beta clonotypes.

One entry per CDR3 protein results from TCRdb running MiXCR on the reads. The sample carries around 900,000 distinct CDR3 sequences, around 29% recorded once. V is TRBV7-6 and J is TRBJ1-2, with D hard to call. The receptor was derived from a human donor in good health (CMV status not recorded). Some clones in this sample may be carry-over from other donors' samples. The material sequenced was cultured CD8+ T cells from PBMCs, taken from culture after CMV antigen stimulation. This CDR3 reads CASSLEFGSGYTF. CDR3 nucleotide sequence: TGTGCCAGCAGCTTAGAGTTCGGGTCGGGCTACACCTTC.